Shown below are 3 T cell receptor beta chains from a single sample sequenced in a study of spatial heterogeneity in lung cancer. Study-wide results and caveats: Intratumoral expanded alpha and beta TCR counts were found to track tumor mutation counts.

Time point here: sample taken at primary tumor resection. TCRdb re-called the 5' RACE reads through MiXCR, storing one row per CDR3 protein. The data show some 97,000 distinct CDR3 sequences, 4.4% seen once. For these TCRs, the target antigens are not known. The specimen comprised lung tumor tissue, sampled at surgery. The receptors derive from a male donor with early-stage non-small cell lung cancer.

Turning to this clonotype: A read error may be the cause here, since a much bigger clone is one base away. The chain is built from TRBV30 and TRBJ2-4, with 7 bases lining up with TRBD2. Germline V CDR1 and CDR2: GTSNPN, SVGIG (reference sequence). Germline trimming cut 8 bases from V and 1 base from J; bases unmatched to any gene: 8. The CDR3 has 14 amino acids. CDR3 residues: CAGERDVAKNIQYF. CDR3 DNA sequence: TGTGCCGGTGAGCGGGACGTGGCCAAAAACATTCAGTACTTC. The full variable domain, in which reference TRBV30 and TRBJ2-4 provide the parts outside the CDR3, is SQTIHQWPATLVQPVGSPLSLECTVEGTSNPNLYWYRQAAGRGLQLLFYSVGIGQISSEVPQNLSASRPQDRQFILSSKKLLLSDSGFYLCAGERDVAKNIQYFGAGTRLSVL.

Ten or more counts support this clonotype. CDR3 DNA sequence: TGTGCCATCAGTGAGTCATCCATAGCGGGTAGGGGGTCCTACGAGCAGTACTTC. This encodes CAISESSIAGRGSYEQYF. V is TRBV10-3 and J is TRBJ2-7; possible D gene TRBD2, 7 bases. Germline CDR1 is ENHRY and CDR2 is SYGVKD. CDR3 size: 18 residues. Trimming took 0 bases from V and 1 from J, leaving 19 bases between them.

This clonotype was detected many times. This rearrangement joins TRBV4-1 to TRBJ2-7; TRBD2 aligns across 7 bases. The CDR3 is 15 residues long. Germline loops: CDR1 MGHRA, CDR2 YSYEKL. Germline trimming cut 4 bases from V and 3 bases from J; bases unmatched to any gene: 9. For the CDR3, the DNA is TGCGCCAGCAGCCTCCTGGCCCAGCGGGGCTACGAGCAGTACTTC. Translated, it gives CASSLLAQRGYEQYF.